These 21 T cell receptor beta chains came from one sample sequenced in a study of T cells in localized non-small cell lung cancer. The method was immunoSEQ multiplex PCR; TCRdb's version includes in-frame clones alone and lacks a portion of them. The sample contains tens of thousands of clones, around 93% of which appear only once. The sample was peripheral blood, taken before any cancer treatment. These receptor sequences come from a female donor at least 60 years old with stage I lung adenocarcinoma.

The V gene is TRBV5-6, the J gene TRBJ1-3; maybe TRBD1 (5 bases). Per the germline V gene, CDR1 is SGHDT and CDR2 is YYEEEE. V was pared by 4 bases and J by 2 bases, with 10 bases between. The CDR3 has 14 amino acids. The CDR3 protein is CASSPGTAGNTIYF. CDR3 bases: TGTGCCAGCAGCCCCGGGACGGCTGGAAACACCATATATTTT.

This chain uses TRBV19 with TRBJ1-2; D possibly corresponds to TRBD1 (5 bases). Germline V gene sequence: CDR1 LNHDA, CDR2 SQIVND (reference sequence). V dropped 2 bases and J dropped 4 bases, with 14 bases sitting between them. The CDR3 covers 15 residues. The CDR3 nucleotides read TGTGCCAGTAGTATAATGTCAGGGACCCTCTATGGCTACACCTTC. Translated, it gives CASSIMSGTLYGYTF.

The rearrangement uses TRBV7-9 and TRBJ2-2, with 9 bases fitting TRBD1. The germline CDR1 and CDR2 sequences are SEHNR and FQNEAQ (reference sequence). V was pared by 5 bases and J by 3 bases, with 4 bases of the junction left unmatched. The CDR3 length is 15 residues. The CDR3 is CASSEQGADTGELFF. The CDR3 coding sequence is TGTGCCAGCAGCGAACAGGGGGCAGACACCGGGGAGCTGTTTTTT.

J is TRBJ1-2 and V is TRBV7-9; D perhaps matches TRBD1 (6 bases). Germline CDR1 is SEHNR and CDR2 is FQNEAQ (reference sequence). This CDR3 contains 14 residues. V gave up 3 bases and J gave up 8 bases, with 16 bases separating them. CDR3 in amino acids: CASSLDTGSGGYTF. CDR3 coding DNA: TGTGCCAGCAGCTTGGACACAGGGTCCGGGGGCTACACCTTC.

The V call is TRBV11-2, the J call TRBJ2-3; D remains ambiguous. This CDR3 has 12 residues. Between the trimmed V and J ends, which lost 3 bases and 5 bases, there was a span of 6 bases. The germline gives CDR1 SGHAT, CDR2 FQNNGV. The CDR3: CASSLQRDTQYF. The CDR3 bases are TGTGCCAGCAGCTTGCAGAGAGATACGCAGTATTTT. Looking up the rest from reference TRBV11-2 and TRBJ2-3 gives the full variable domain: EAGVAQSPRYKIIEKRQSVAFWCNPISGHATLYWYQQILGQGPKLLIQFQNNGVVDDSQLPKDRFSAERLKGVDSTLKIQPAKLEDSAVYLCASSLQRDTQYFGPGTRLTVL.

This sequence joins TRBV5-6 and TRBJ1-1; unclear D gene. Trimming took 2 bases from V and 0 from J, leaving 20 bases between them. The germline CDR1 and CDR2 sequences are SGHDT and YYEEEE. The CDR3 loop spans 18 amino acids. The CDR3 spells CASSFKRVGYVVNTEAFF. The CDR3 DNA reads TGTGCCAGCAGCTTTAAAAGGGTTGGATATGTAGTGAACACTGAAGCTTTCTTT.

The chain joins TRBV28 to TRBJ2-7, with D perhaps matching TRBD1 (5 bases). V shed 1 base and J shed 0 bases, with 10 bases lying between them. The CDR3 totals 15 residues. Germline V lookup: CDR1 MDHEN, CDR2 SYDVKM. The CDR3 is CASSLLGARSYEQYF. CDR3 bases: TGTGCCAGCAGTTTATTAGGGGCCCGCTCCTACGAGCAGTACTTC.

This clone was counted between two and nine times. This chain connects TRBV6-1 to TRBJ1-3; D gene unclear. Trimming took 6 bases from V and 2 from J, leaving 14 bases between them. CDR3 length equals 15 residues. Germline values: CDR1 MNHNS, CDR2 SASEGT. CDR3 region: CASRTTGLTGNTIYF. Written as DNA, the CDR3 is TGTGCCAGCAGGACAACGGGGTTAACTGGAAACACCATATATTTT.

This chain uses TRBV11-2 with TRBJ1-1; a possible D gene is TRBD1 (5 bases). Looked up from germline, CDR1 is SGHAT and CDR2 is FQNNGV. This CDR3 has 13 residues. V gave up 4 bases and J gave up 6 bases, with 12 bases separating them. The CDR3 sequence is CASSSLTRAEAFF. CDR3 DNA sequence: TGTGCCAGCAGCTCCTTGACCAGGGCTGAAGCTTTCTTT.

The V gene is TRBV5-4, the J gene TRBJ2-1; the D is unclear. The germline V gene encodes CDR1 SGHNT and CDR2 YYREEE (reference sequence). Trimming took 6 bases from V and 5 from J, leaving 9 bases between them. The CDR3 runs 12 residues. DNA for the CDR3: TGTGCCAGCACCAGGCCGGACAATGAGCAGTTCTTC. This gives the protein CASTRPDNEQFF.

This CDR3 is CAAGSNTEAFF. CDR3 DNA sequence: TGTGCCGCCGGGTCGAACACTGAAGCTTTCTTT. The V call is TRBV19, the J call TRBJ1-1; D not certain. V was shortened by 11 bases and J by 1 base, with 8 bases between the two germline ends. Germline assignment: CDR1 LNHDA and CDR2 SQIVND (reference sequence). The CDR3 loop spans 11 amino acids. Based on the CDR3 plus reference TRBV19 and TRBJ1-1, the full variable domain is DGGITQSPKYLFRKEGQNVTLSCEQNLNHDAMYWYRQDPGQGLRLIYYSQIVNDFQKGDIAEGYSVSREKKESFPLTVTSAQKNPTAFYLCAAGSNTEAFFGQGTRLTVV.

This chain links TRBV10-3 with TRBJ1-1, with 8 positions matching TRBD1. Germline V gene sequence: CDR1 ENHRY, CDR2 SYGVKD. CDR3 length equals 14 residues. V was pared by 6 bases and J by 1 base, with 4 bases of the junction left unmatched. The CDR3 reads CAIRLQGENTEAFF. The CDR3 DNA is TGTGCCATCAGGTTACAGGGGGAGAACACTGAAGCTTTCTTT.

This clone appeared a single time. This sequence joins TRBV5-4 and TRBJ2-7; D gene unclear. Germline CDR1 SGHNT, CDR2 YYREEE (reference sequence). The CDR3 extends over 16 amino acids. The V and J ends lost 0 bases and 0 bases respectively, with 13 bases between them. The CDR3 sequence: CASSLAGQRVSYEQYF. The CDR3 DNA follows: TGTGCCAGCAGCTTGGCCGGGCAGAGAGTCTCCTACGAGCAGTACTTC.

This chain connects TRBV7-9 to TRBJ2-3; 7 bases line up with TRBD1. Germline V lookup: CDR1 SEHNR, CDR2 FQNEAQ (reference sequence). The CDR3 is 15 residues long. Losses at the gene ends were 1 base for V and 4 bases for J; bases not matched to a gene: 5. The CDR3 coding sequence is TGTGCCAGCAGCTTAGAGGGGGCCCGCGCAGATACGCAGTATTTT. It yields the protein CASSLEGARADTQYF.

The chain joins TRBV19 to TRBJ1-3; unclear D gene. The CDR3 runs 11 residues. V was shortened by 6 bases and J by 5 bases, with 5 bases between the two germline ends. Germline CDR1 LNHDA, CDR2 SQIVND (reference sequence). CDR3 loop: CASSVRNTIYF. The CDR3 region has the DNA TGTGCCAGTAGCGTGCGAAACACCATATATTTT.

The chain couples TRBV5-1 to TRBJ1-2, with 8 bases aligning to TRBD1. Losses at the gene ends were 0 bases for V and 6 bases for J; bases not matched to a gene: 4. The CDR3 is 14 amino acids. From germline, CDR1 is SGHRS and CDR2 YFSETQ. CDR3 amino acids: CASSLATTGDGYTF. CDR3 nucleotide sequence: TGCGCCAGCAGCTTGGCTACGACAGGGGATGGCTACACCTTC.

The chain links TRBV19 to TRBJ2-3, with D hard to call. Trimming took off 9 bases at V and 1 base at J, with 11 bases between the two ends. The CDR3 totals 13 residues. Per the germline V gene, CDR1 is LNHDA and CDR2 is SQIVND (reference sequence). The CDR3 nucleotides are TGTGCCAGCTCCACGGTAGGCACAGATACGCAGTATTTT. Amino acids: CASSTVGTDTQYF. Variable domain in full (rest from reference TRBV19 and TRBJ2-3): DGGITQSPKYLFRKEGQNVTLSCEQNLNHDAMYWYRQDPGQGLRLIYYSQIVNDFQKGDIAEGYSVSREKKESFPLTVTSAQKNPTAFYLCASSTVGTDTQYFGPGTRLTVL.

The CDR3 sequence: CASALRTQSYEQYF. CDR3 in DNA: TGCGCCAGCGCCTTACGGACGCAATCCTACGAGCAGTACTTC. The chain couples TRBV5-1 to TRBJ2-7; no clear D. V was shortened by 7 bases and J by 1 base, with 15 bases between the two germline ends. Germline V gives CDR1 SGHRS, CDR2 YFSETQ. This CDR3 contains 14 residues.

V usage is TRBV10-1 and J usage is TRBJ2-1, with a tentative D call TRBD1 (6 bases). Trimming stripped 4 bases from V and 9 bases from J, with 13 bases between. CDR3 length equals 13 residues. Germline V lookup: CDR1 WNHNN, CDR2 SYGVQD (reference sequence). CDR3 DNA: TGCGCCAGCAGTGTAAACAGGGTAGGTGAGCAGTTCTTC. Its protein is CASSVNRVGEQFF.

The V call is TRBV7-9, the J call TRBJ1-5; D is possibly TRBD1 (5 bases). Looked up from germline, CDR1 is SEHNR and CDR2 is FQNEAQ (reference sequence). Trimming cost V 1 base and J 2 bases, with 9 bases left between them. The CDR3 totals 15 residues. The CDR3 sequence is CASSLEGGGNQPQHF. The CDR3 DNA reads TGTGCCAGCAGCTTAGAAGGAGGGGGCAATCAGCCCCAGCATTTT.

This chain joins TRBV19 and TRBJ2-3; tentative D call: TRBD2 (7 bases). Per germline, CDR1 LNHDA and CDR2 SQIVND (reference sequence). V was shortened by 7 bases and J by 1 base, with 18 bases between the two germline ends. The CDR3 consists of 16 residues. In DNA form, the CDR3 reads TGTGCCAGTAAGGTTCGGGGGGCATCGGGCACAGATACGCAGTATTTT. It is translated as CASKVRGASGTDTQYF. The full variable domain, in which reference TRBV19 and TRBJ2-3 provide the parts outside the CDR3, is DGGITQSPKYLFRKEGQNVTLSCEQNLNHDAMYWYRQDPGQGLRLIYYSQIVNDFQKGDIAEGYSVSREKKESFPLTVTSAQKNPTAFYLCASKVRGASGTDTQYFGPGTRLTVL.